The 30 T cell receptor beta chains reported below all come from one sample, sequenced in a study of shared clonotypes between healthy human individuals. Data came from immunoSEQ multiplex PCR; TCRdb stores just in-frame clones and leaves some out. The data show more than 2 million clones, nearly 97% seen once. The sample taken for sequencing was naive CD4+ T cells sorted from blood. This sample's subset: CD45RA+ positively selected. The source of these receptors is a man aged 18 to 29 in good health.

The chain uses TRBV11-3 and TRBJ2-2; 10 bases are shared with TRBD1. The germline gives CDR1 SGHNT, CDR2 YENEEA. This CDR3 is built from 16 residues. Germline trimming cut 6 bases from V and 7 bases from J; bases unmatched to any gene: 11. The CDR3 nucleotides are TGTGCCAGCAGATCCGGACAGGGGGAGGTTCACGGGGAGCTGTTTTTT. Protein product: CASRSGQGEVHGELFF.

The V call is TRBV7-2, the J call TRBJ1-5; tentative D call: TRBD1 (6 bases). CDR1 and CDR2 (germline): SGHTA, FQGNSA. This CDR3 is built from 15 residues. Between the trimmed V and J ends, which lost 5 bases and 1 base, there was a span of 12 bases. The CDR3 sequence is CASSNQGRSNQPQHF. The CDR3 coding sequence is TGTGCCAGCAGCAACCAGGGGCGGAGCAATCAGCCCCAGCATTTT.

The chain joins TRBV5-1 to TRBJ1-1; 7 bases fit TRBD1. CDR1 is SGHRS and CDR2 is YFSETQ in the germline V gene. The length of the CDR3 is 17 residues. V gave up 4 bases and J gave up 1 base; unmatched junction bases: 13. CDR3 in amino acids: CASSLGPGQPKNTEAFF. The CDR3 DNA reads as TGCGCCAGCAGCCTTGGACCGGGACAGCCAAAGAACACTGAAGCTTTCTTT.

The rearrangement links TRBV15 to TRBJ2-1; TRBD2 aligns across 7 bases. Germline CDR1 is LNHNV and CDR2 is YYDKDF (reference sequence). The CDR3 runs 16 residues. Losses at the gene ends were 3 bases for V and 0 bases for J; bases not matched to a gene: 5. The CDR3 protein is CATSSGGGTSYNEQFF. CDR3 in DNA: TGTGCCACCAGCAGTGGCGGGGGAACCTCCTACAATGAGCAGTTCTTC. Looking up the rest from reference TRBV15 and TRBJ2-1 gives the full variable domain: DAMVIQNPRYQVTQFGKPVTLSCSQTLNHNVMYWYQQKSSQAPKLLFHYYDKDFNNEADTPDNFQSRRPNTSFCFLDIRSPGLGDTAMYLCATSSGGGTSYNEQFFGPGTRLTVL.

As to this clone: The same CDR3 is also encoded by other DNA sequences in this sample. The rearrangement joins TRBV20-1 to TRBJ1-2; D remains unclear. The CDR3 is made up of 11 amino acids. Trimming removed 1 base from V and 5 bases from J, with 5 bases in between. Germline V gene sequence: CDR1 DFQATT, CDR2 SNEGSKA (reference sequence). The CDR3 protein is CSARGGYGYTF. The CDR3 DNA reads TGCAGTGCTAGAGGGGGTTATGGCTACACCTTC.

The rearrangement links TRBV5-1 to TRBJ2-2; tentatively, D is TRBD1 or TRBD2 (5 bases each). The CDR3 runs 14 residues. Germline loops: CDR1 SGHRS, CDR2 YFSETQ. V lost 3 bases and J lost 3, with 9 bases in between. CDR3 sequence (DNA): TGCGCCAGCAGCTCCCGAGGGGACACCGGGGAGCTGTTTTTT. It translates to CASSSRGDTGELFF. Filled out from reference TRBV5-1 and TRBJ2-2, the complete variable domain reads KAGVTQTPRYLIKTRGQQVTLSCSPISGHRSVSWYQQTPGQGLQFLFEYFSETQRNKGNFPGRFSGRQFSNSRSEMNVSTLELGDSALYLCASSSRGDTGELFFGEGSRLTVL.

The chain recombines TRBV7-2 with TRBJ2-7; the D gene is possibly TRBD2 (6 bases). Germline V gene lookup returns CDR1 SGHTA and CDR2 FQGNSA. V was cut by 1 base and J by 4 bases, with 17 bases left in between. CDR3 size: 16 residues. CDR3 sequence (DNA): TGTGCCAGCAGCTTAGTTGGGGCCGCCGGAGGGTACGAGCAGTACTTC. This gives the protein CASSLVGAAGGYEQYF. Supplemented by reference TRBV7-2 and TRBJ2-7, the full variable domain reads GAGVSQSPSNKVTEKGKDVELRCDPISGHTALYWYRQSLGQGLEFLIYFQGNSAPDKSGLPSDRFSAERTGGSVSTLTIQRTQQEDSAVYLCASSLVGAAGGYEQYFGPGTRLTVT.

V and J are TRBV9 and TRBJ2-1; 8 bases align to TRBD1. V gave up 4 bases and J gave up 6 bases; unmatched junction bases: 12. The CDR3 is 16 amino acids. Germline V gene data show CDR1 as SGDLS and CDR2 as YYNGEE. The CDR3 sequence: CASSRFLRGLSNEQFF. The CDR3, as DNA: TGTGCCAGCAGCCGGTTTCTCAGGGGGCTGAGCAATGAGCAGTTCTTC. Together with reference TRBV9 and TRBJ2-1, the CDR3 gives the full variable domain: DSGVTQTPKHLITATGQRVTLRCSPRSGDLSVYWYQQSLDQGLQFLIQYYNGEERAKGNILERFSAQQFPDLHSELNLSSLELGDSALYFCASSRFLRGLSNEQFFGPGTRLTVL.

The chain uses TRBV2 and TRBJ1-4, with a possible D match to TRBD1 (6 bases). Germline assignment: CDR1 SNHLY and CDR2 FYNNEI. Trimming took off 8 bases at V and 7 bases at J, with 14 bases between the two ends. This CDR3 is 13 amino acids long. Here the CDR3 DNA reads TGTGCCAGCCGAGGGGGGGGCAGTGAAAAACTGTTTTTT. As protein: CASRGGGSEKLFF.

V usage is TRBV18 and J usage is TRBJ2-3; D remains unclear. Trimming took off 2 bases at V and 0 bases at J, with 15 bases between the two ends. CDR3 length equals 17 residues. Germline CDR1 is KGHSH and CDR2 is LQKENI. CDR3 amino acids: CASSPIVTATSTDTQYF. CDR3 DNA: TGTGCCAGCTCACCAATAGTCACAGCAACTAGCACAGATACGCAGTATTTT.

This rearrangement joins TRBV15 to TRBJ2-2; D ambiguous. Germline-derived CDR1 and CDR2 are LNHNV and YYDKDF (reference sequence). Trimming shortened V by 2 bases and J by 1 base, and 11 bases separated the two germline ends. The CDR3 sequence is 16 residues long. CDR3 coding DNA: TGTGCCACCAGCAGATCTGGATGGGGGAACACCGGGGAGCTGTTTTTT. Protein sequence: CATSRSGWGNTGELFF.

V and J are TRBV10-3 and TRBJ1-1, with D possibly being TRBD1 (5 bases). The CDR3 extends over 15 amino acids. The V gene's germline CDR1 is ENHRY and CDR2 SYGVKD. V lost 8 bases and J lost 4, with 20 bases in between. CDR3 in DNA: TGTGCCATCGCGGATGAGGGGCGGGGTTCCACTGAAGCTTTCTTT. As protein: CAIADEGRGSTEAFF.

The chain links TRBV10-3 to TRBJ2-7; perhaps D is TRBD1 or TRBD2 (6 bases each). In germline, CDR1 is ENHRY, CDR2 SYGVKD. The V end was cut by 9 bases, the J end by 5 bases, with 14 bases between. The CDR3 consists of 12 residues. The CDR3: CAMGRGADEQYF. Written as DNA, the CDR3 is TGTGCCATGGGAAGGGGGGCGGACGAGCAGTACTTC.

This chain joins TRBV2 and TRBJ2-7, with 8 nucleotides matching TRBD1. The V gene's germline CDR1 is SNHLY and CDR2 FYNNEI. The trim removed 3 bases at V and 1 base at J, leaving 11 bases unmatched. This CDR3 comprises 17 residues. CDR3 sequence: CASSEYPGQEISYEQYF. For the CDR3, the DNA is TGTGCCAGCAGTGAGTATCCGGGACAGGAGATTTCCTACGAGCAGTACTTC.

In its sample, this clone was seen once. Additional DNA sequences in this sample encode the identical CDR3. CDR3 sequence: CASSYSRNYGYTF. Written as DNA, the CDR3 is TGTGCCAGCAGTTACTCCCGTAACTATGGCTACACCTTC. The chain has TRBV6-5 and TRBJ1-2; unclear D gene. Trimming shortened V by 0 bases and J by 1 base, and 3 bases separated the two germline ends. The germline gives CDR1 MNHEY, CDR2 SVGAGI. The CDR3 loop spans 13 amino acids.

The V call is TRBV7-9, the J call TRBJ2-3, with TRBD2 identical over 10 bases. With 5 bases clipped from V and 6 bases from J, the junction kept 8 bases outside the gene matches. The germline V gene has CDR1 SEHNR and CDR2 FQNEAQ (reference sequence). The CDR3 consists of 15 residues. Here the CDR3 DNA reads TGTGCCAGCAGCCGGACTAGCGGAGGGGGGGATACGCAGTATTTT. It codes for CASSRTSGGGDTQYF.

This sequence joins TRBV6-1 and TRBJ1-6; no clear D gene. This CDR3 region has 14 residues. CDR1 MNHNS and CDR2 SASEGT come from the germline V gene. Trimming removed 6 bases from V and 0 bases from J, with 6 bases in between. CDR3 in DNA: TGTGCCAGCAGCTCCTTCTCCTATAATTCACCCCTCCACTTT. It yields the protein CASSSFSYNSPLHF.

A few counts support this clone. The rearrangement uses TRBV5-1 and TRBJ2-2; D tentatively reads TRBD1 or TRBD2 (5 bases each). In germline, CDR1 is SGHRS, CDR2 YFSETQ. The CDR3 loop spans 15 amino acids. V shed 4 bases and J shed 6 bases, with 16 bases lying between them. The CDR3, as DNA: TGCGCCAGCAGCCCAAGGGGAGAGGGTTCCGGGGAGCTGTTTTTT. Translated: CASSPRGEGSGELFF.

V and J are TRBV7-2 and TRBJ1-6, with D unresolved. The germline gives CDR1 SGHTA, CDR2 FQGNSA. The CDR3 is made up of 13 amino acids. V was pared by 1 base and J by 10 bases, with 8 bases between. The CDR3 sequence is CASSLEVNSPLHF. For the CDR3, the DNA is TGTGCCAGCAGCTTAGAGGTGAACTCACCCCTCCACTTT.

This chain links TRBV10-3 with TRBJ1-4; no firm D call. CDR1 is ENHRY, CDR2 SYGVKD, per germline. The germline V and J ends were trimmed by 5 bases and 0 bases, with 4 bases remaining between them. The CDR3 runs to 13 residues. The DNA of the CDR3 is TGTGCCATCAGTCGGGCAACTAATGAAAAACTGTTTTTT. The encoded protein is CAISRATNEKLFF.

The CDR3: CASSSAGGTGANVLTF. CDR3 nucleotide sequence: TGCGCCAGCAGTAGTGCAGGGGGCACCGGGGCCAACGTCCTGACTTTC. The chain is built from TRBV10-2 and TRBJ2-6, with 8 bases fitting TRBD1. The CDR3 length is 16 residues. Germline trimming cut 5 bases from V and 4 bases from J; bases unmatched to any gene: 7. CDR1 is WSHSY and CDR2 is SAAADI in the germline V gene.

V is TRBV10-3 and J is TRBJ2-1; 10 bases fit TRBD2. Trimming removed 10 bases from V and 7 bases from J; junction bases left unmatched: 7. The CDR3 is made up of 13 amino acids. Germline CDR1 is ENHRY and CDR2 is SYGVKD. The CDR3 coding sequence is TGTGCCACCTCTAGCGGGGGAGGGAATGAGCAGTTCTTC. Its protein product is CATSSGGGNEQFF.

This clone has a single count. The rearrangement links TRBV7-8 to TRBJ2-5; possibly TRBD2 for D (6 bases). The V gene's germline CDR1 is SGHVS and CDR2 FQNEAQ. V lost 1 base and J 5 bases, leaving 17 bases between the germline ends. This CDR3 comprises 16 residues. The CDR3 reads CASSLGGGGTSETQYF. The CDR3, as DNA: TGTGCCAGCAGCTTAGGGGGTGGCGGGACGAGCGAGACCCAGTACTTC.

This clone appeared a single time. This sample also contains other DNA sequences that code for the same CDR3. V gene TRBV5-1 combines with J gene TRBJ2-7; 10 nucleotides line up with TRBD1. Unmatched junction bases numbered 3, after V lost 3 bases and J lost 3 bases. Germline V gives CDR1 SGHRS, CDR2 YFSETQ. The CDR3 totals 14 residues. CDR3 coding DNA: TGCGCCAGCAGCTCGGGACAGGGGAGCTACGAGCAGTACTTC. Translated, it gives CASSSGQGSYEQYF.

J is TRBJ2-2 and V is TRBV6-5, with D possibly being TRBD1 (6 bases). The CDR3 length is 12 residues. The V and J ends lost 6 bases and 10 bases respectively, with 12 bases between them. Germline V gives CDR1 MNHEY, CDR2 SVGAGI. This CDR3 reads CASRKQGEELFF. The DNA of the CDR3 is TGTGCCAGCAGAAAACAGGGAGAGGAGCTGTTTTTT.

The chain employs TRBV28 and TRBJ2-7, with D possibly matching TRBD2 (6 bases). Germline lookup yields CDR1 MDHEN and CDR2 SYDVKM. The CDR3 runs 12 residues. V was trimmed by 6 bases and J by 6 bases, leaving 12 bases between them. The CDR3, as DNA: TGTGCCAGCAGCTTAGTCGGGGGCGAGCAGTACTTC. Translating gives CASSLVGGEQYF.

Here the CDR3 DNA reads TGTGCCAGCAGCTTAGATGGGACAGTGAGGACTGAAGCTTTCTTT. Translation gives CASSLDGTVRTEAFF. The rearrangement links TRBV11-2 to TRBJ1-1; 7 bases align to TRBD1. CDR1 is SGHAT and CDR2 is FQNNGV in the germline V gene. The V and J ends lost 0 bases and 5 bases, in that order; junction bases with no gene match: 6. The CDR3 covers 15 residues.

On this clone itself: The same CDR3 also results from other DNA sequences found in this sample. In DNA, the CDR3 is TGCGCCAGCAGCCTGGACAGTAATGAAAAACTGTTTTTT. Amino acids: CASSLDSNEKLFF. The chain links TRBV5-1 to TRBJ1-4, with D tentatively TRBD1 (6 bases). With 4 bases removed from V and 4 bases from J, the gap between germline ends came to 8 bases. Germline V gene lookup returns CDR1 SGHRS and CDR2 YFSETQ. The CDR3 loop spans 13 amino acids.

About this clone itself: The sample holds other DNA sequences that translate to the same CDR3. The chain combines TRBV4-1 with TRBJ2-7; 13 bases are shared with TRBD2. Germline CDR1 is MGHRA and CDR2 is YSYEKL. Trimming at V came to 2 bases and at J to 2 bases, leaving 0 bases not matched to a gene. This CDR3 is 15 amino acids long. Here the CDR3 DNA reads TGCGCCAGCAGCCAAACTAGCGGGGGGGCCTACGAGCAGTACTTC. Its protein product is CASSQTSGGAYEQYF.

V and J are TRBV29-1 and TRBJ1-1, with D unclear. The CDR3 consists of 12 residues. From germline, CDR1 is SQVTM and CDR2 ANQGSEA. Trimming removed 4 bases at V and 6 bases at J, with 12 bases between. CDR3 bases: TGCAGCGTTGTATCACAGTCGGCTGAAGCTTTCTTT. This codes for CSVVSQSAEAFF.